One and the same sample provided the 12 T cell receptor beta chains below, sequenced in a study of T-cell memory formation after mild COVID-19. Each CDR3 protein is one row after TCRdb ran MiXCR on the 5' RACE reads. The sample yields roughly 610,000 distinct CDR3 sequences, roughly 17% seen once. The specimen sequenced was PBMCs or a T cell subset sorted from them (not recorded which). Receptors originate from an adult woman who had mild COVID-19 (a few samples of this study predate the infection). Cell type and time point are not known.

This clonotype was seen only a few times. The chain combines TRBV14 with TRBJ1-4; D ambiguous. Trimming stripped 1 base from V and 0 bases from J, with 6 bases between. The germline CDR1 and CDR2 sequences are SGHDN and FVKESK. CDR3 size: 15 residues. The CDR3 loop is CASSQGKATNEKLFF. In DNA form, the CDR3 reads TGTGCCAGCAGCCAAGGGAAGGCAACTAATGAAAAACTGTTTTTT.

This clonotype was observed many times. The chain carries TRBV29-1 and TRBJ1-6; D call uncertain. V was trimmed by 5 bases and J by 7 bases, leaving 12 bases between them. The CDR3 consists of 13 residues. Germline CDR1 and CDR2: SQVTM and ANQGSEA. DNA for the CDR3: TGCAGCGTTAGTGTGGCAGAGAATTCACCCCTCCACTTT. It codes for CSVSVAENSPLHF.

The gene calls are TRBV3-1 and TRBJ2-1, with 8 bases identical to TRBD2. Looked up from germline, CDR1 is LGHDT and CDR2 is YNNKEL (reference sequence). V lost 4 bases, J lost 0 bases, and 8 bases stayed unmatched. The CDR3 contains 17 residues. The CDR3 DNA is TGTGCCAGCAGCCCCGGTCCAAGCGGGAGCTCCTACAATGAGCAGTTCTTC. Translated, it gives CASSPGPSGSSYNEQFF.

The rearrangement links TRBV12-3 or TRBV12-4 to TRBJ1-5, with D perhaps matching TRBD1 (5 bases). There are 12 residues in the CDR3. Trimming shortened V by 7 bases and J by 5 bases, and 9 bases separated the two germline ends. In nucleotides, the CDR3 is TGTGCCAGCATGGGGGAATATCAGCCCCAGCATTTT. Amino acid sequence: CASMGEYQPQHF.

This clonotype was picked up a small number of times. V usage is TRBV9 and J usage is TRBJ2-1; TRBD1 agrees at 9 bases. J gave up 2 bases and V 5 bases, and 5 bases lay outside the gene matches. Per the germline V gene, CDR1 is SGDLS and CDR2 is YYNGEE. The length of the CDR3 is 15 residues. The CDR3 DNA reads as TGTGCCAGCAGAACCGGGACAGGGACCTACAATGAGCAGTTCTTC. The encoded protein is CASRTGTGTYNEQFF.

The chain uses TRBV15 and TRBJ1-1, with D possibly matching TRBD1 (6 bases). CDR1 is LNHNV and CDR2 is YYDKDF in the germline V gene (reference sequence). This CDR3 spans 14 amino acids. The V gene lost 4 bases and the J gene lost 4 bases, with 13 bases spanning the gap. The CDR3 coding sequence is TGTGCCACCAGCACCCGGACAGAAAGCACTGAAGCTTTCTTT. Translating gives CATSTRTESTEAFF.

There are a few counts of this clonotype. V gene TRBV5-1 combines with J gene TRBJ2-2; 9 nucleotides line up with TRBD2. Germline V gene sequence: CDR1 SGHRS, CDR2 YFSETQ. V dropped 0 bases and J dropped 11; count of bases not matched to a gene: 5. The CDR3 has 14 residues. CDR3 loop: CASSLASSGDELFF. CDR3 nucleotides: TGCGCCAGCAGCTTGGCGTCTAGCGGGGACGAGCTGTTTTTT.

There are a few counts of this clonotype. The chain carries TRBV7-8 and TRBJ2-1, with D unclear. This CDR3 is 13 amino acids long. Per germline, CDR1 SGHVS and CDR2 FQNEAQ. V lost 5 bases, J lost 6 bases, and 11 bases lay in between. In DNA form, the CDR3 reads TGTGCCAGCAGCATCTCCAGGAGCAATGAGCAGTTCTTC. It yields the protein CASSISRSNEQFF.

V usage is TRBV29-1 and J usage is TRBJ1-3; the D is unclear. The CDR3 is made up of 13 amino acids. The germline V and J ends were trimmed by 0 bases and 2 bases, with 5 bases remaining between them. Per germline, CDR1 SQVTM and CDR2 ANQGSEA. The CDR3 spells CSVEDHPGNTIYF. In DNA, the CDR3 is TGCAGCGTTGAAGATCACCCTGGAAACACCATATATTTT.

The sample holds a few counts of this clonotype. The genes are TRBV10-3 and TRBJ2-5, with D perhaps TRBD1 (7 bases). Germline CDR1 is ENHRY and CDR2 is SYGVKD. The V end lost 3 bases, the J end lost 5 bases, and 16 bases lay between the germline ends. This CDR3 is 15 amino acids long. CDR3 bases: TGTGCCATCAGTGAAGGAGGGGGCGGCGGGGAGACCCAGTACTTC. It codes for CAISEGGGGGETQYF.

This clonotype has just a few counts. CDR3 in DNA: TGTGCCAGCACCCTAGGACTAGCGGGAGACGAGACCCAGTACTTC. Its translation is CASTLGLAGDETQYF. The chain links TRBV11-3 to TRBJ2-5; 13 nucleotides align to TRBD2. The CDR3 totals 15 residues. Per germline, CDR1 SGHNT and CDR2 YENEEA. V lost 7 bases to trimming and J lost 5 bases; unmatched junction nucleotides: 7.

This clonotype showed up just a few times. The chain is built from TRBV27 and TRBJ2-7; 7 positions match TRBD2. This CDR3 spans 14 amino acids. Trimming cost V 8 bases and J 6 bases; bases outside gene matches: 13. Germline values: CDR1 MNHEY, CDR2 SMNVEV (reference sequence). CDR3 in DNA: TGTGCCAGCGGACTCTCAAGCGGGACGGGCGAGCAGTACTTC. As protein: CASGLSSGTGEQYF.